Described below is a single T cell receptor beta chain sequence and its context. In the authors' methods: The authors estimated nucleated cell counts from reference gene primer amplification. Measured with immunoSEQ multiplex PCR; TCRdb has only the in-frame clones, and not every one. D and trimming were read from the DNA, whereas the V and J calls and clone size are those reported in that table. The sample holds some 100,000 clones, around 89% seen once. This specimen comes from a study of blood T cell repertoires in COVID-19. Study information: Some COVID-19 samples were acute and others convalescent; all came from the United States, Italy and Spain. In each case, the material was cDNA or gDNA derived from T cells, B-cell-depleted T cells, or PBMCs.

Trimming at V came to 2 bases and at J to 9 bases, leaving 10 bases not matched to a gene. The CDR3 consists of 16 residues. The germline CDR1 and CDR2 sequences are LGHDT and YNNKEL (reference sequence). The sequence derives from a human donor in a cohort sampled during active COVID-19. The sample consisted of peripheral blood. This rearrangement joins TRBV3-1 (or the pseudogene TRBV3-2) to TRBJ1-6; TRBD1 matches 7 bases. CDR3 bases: TGTGCCAGCAGCCAAAGAGGGGACTCAGGGGGTTCACCCCTCCACTTT. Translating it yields CASSQRGDSGGSPLHF.